This entry is about one T cell receptor (beta chain). Its specificity is not known. Sequencing used immunoSEQ multiplex PCR; TCRdb keeps in-frame clones, though not all of them. The table lists over 20,000 clones, 92% of them singletons, with 2.5% to 3% in the top ten. The data stem from a study of T cells in localized non-small cell lung cancer. General study results and limits: Median detection of top 100 tumor clones in adjacent lung was 57 clones. Uninvolved adjacent lung had more T cell clonality than any other tissue, topping tumor.

The sequenced sample was peripheral blood, obtained before any cancer treatment. The receptor was derived from a woman between 35 and 70 years old with stage I lung adenocarcinoma.

The CDR3 here is CASSVSGSNTGELFF. Here the CDR3 DNA reads TGCGCCAGCAGTGTGTCAGGGTCCAACACCGGGGAGCTGTTTTTT. V is TRBV10-1 and J is TRBJ2-2; possible D gene TRBD1, 5 bases. V lost 4 bases and J 2 bases, leaving 11 bases between the germline ends. In germline, CDR1 is WNHNN, CDR2 SYGVQD (reference sequence). This CDR3 is 15 amino acids long.